This T cell receptor beta chain appears in the sequencing data of a study of cytomegalovirus exposure and HLA in healthy donors. Study findings and constraints: Clusters of TCRs from the first cohort tended to co-occur in the 120 or so validation repertoires (as a later analysis found). Per published reports, the classifier diagnosed cytomegalovirus status with high specificity and sensitivity.

To note about this clone: Antigen: not known.

Using immunoSEQ multiplex PCR, the repertoire was profiled, and TCRdb retains in-frame clones only, with some absent. Of under 400,000 clones listed, approximately 90% are singletons. The CDR3 spans 17 residues. After removal of 1 base from V and 6 bases from J, the junction contained 12 bases not matched to a gene. Germline loops: CDR1 GTSNPN, CDR2 SVGIG (reference sequence). This chain links TRBV30 with TRBJ2-1, with TRBD2 identical over 10 bases. This receptor was identified in a woman younger than 30 in good health and CMV-seronegative. Sequenced: PBMCs. The DNA for the CDR3 is TGTGCCTGGAGTGCCCTCAAGCGGGAGGGCCTTATCAATGAGCAGTTCTTC. Translating gives CAWSALKREGLINEQFF.